This T cell receptor beta chain was recovered during a study of CD8 T cells in Susac syndrome. CDR1 is DFQATT and CDR2 is SNEGSKA in the germline V gene (reference sequence). V lost 7 bases to trimming and J lost 3 bases; unmatched junction nucleotides: 6. The CDR3 loop spans 13 amino acids. TCR beta from blood CD8+ and CD4+ T cells was sequenced. RNA totalling roughly 0.5 to 1 ug underwent reverse transcription with random hexamers. TCR beta CDR3 was amplified by immunoSEQ covering 54 Vbeta and 13 Jbeta. TCRdb reprocessed the immunoSEQ multiplex PCR reads with MiXCR, giving one entry per CDR3 protein. The sample shows fewer than 250,000 distinct CDR3 sequences, roughly 90% of them seen only once.

V is TRBV20-1 and J is TRBJ2-1, with 7 bases aligning to TRBD1. The receptor was derived from a human donor with multiple sclerosis. Sequenced: CD8+ T cells from PBMCs. CDR3 coding DNA: TGCAGTGGAGCTGGGACAGTCTACAATGAGCAGTTCTTC. Its translation is CSGAGTVYNEQFF.